The text below deals with one T cell receptor beta chain. CDR3 length equals 14 residues. The V gene's germline CDR1 is KGHSH and CDR2 LQKENI. V was clipped by 8 bases and J by 5 bases; unmatched bases: 7. The protocol was immunoSEQ multiplex PCR, while the TCRdb copy is restricted to in-frame clones and leaves out a portion. The sample lists about 300,000 clones; under 90% were seen once. This specimen belongs to a study of blood T cell repertoires in COVID-19. The sample was PBMCs or T cells enriched from blood (not recorded which). This chain uses TRBV18 with TRBJ2-7, with 12 bases that match TRBD2. The source is a woman in her forties or fifties who had been exposed to COVID-19. The CDR3 protein is CASLLAGGPHEQYF. DNA for the CDR3: TGTGCCAGCCTACTAGCGGGGGGCCCCCACGAGCAGTACTTC.